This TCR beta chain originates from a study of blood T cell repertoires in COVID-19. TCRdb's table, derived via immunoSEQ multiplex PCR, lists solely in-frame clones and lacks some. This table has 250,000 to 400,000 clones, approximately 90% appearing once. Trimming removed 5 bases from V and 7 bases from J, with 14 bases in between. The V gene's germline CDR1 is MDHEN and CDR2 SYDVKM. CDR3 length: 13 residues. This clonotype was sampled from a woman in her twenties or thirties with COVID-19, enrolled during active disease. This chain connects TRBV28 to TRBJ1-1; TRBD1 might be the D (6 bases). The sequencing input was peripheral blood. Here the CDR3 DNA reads TGTGCCAGCAGTGTAACAGGGTGGGATGAAGCTTTCTTT. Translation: CASSVTGWDEAFF.